The T cell receptor (beta chain) described here comes from a study of shared clonotypes between healthy human individuals. This clone was detected a few times. Clones were sequenced by immunoSEQ multiplex PCR, and TCRdb holds only the in-frame ones, with some missing. The sample includes more than 850,000 clones, around 78% of them seen just once. V shed 4 bases and J shed 7 bases, with 16 bases lying between them. The CDR3 consists of 13 residues. CDR1 SQVTM and CDR2 ANQGSEA come from the germline V gene. The clonotype originates from a man between 18 and 35 years old in good health. Some clones in this sample may be carry-over from other donors' samples. The V gene is TRBV29-1, the J gene TRBJ1-1; no reliable D call. The specimen sequenced was memory CD4+ T cells from PBMCs. Subset here: CD45RA-negative fraction. The CDR3 spells CSVVIKTTVEAFF. CDR3 DNA sequence: TGCAGCGTTGTTATAAAGACAACCGTTGAAGCTTTCTTT.